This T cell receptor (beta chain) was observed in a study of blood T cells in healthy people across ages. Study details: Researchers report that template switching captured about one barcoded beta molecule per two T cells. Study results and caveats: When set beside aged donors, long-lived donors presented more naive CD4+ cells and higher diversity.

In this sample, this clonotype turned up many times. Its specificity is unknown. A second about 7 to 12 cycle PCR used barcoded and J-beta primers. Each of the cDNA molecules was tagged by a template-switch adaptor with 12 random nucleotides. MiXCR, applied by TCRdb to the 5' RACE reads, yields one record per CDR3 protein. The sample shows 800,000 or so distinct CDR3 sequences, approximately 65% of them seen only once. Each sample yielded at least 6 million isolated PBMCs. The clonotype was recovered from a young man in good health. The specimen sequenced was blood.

The CDR3 DNA reads as TGTGCCAGCAGCTCACCGGACAGTCCCGTGGGGGTATACAATGAGCAGTTCTTC. Its protein product is CASSSPDSPVGVYNEQFF. The chain combines TRBV7-2 with TRBJ2-1; D is possibly TRBD1 (6 bases). The CDR3 has 18 residues. Germline V gene sequence: CDR1 SGHTA, CDR2 FQGNSA. V lost 4 bases to trimming and J lost 4 bases, with 23 bases between them.